The rows below give T cell receptor beta chains drawn from one sample of a study of blood T cell repertoires in COVID-19. The method was immunoSEQ multiplex PCR; TCRdb's version includes in-frame clones alone and lacks a portion of them. The sample yields about 17,000 clones, roughly 75% seen once. The specimen was peripheral blood. The receptors here all came from a man aged 60-69 years with active or convalescent COVID-19. The CDR3 runs from the conserved cysteine through the conserved F or W. D genes are given only for firm matches. For some rows the clone size is stated as once, few or many, or as a class when expanded; others skip it.

J: TRBJ2-1
V: TRBV2
size: .
D: .
CDR3: CASSKEMSSYNEQFF
DNA: TGTGCCAGCAGTAAAGAGATGAGCTCCTACAATGAGCAGTTCTTC

J: TRBJ1-5
V: TRBV11-3
size: .
D: .
CDR3: CASSLDGGAGQPQHF
DNA: TGTGCCAGCAGTTTAGATGGCGGGGCGGGCCAGCCCCAGCATTTT

J: TRBJ2-3
V: TRBV5-4
size: .
D: .
CDR3: CASGERGDTQYF
DNA: TGTGCCAGCGGAGAAAGGGGAGATACGCAGTATTTT

J: TRBJ1-2
V: TRBV2
size: .
D: .
CDR3: CASRPAGGSYGYTF
DNA: TGTGCCAGCAGGCCGGCAGGAGGCTCCTATGGCTACACCTTC

J: TRBJ2-5
V: TRBV19
size: .
D: TRBD2
CDR3: CASSIQEAGAQYF
DNA: TGTGCCAGCAGTATCCAGGAAGCGGGGGCCCAGTACTTC

J: TRBJ2-7
V: TRBV2
size: .
D: TRBD1
CDR3: CASRSSTGTEYYEQYF
DNA: TGTGCCAGCAGATCTTCGACCGGGACAGAGTACTACGAGCAGTACTTC

J: TRBJ1-1
V: TRBV24-1
size: .
D: TRBD1
CDR3: CATSGPDRDEAFF
DNA: TGTGCCACCAGTGGCCCCGACAGGGATGAAGCTTTCTTT

J: TRBJ1-1
V: TRBV6-1
size: .
D: TRBD1
CDR3: CASSASGGFGVNTEAFF
DNA: TGTGCCAGCAGTGCGTCAGGGGGCTTCGGGGTGAACACTGAAGCTTTCTTT

J: TRBJ2-4
V: TRBV6-5
size: .
D: .
CDR3: CASSYDSIAKNIQYF
DNA: TGTGCCAGCAGTTACGACAGTATAGCCAAAAACATTCAGTACTTC

J: TRBJ2-2
V: TRBV6-5
size: .
D: TRBD2
CDR3: CASRLAGGNTGELFF
DNA: TGTGCCAGCAGACTAGCGGGGGGGAACACCGGGGAGCTGTTTTTT

J: TRBJ1-2
V: TRBV9
size: .
D: TRBD1
CDR3: CASSAGGTARYYGYTF
DNA: TGTGCCAGCAGCGCGGGGGGGACAGCCCGTTACTATGGCTACACCTTC

J: TRBJ2-2
V: TRBV30
size: .
D: TRBD2
CDR3: CAWGSGLAGAAGELFF
DNA: TGTGCCTGGGGGTCCGGACTAGCGGGAGCTGCCGGGGAGCTGTTTTTT

J: TRBJ2-6
V: TRBV5-4
size: .
D: TRBD2
CDR3: CASSGTSGGSGANVLTF
DNA: TGTGCCAGCAGCGGGACTAGCGGGGGCTCTGGGGCCAACGTCCTGACTTTC

J: TRBJ1-5
V: TRBV30
size: .
D: TRBD1
CDR3: CAFSRPDRESQPQHF
DNA: TGTGCCTTCTCGCGACCAGACAGGGAGTCCCAGCCCCAGCATTTT

J: TRBJ2-3
V: TRBV2
size: .
D: .
CDR3: CASTQLSGDTQYF
DNA: TGTGCCAGCACCCAACTTAGCGGCGATACGCAGTATTTT

J: TRBJ1-4
V: TRBV4-2
size: .
D: .
CDR3: CASSQSREGENEKLFF
DNA: TGTGCCAGCAGCCAATCCCGGGAAGGCGAGAATGAAAAACTGTTTTTT

J: TRBJ1-6
V: TRBV3-1/TRBV3-2
size: .
D: TRBD1
CDR3: CASSLRQGDNSPLHF
DNA: TGTGCCAGCAGCCTACGACAGGGTGATAATTCACCCCTCCACTTT

J: TRBJ2-1
V: TRBV11-3
size: once
D: .
CDR3: CATERAQEFF
DNA: TGTGCCACCGAGCGGGCCCAGGAGTTCTTC

J: TRBJ2-5
V: TRBV6-5
size: .
D: .
CDR3: CASSSRGVETQYF
DNA: TGTGCCAGTAGTTCGCGGGGCGTCGAGACCCAGTACTTC

J: TRBJ2-1
V: TRBV11-3
size: .
D: TRBD2
CDR3: CASSLGRGRYNEQFF
DNA: TGTGCCAGCAGCCTCGGGCGGGGGAGATACAATGAGCAGTTCTTC

J: TRBJ2-3
V: TRBV2
size: .
D: .
CDR3: CASSVVSGADTQYF
DNA: TGTGCCAGCAGTGTCGTTAGCGGCGCAGATACGCAGTATTTT

J: TRBJ2-3
V: TRBV9
size: once
D: .
CDR3: CASRETSSPYF
DNA: TGTGCCAGCAGGGAGACCTCCTCCCCGTATTTT

J: TRBJ2-1
V: TRBV2
size: .
D: .
CDR3: CASRQGSYNEQFF
DNA: TGTGCCAGCAGACAGGGCTCCTACAATGAGCAGTTCTTC

J: TRBJ1-2
V: TRBV12-3/TRBV12-4
size: .
D: .
CDR3: CASSLGQDYGYTF
DNA: TGTGCCAGCAGTTTAGGACAGGACTATGGCTACACCTTC

J: TRBJ1-2
V: TRBV6-5
size: .
D: TRBD1
CDR3: CASRDLQGTYGYTF
DNA: TGTGCCAGCAGGGATTTACAGGGGACCTATGGCTACACCTTC

J: TRBJ2-7
V: TRBV5-4
size: .
D: TRBD2
CDR3: CASSLELNSGGEQYF
DNA: TGTGCCAGCAGCTTGGAATTGAATAGCGGGGGGGAGCAGTACTTC